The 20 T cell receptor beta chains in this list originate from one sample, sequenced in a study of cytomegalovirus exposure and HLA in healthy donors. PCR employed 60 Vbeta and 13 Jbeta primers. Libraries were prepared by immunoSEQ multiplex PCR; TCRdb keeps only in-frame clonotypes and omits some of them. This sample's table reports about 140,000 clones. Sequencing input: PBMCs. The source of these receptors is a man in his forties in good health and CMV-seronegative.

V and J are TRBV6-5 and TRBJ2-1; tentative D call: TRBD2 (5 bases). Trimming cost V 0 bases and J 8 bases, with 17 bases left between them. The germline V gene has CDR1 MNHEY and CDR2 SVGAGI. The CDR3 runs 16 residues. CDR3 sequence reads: CASSYSVAGWADEQFF. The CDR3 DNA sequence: TGTGCCAGCAGTTACTCGGTTGCGGGCTGGGCGGATGAGCAGTTCTTC.

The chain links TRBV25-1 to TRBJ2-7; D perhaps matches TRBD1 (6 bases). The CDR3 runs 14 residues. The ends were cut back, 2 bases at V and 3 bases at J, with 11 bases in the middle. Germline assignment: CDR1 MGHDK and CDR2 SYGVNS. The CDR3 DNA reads TGTGCCAGCAGTGAAGAGTCGGGACACTACGAGCAGTACTTC. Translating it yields CASSEESGHYEQYF.

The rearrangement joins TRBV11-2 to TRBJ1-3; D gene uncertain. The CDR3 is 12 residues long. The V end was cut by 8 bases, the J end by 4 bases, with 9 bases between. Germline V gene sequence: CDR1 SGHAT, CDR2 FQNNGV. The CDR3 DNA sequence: TGTGCCAGCCGCCGGGTAGGAAACACCATATATTTT. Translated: CASRRVGNTIYF.

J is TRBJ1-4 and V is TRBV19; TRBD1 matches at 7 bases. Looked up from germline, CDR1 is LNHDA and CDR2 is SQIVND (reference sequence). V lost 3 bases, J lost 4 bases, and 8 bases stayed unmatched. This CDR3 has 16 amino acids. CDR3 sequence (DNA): TGTGCCAGTAGTATCCTTGGGACAGCTTTTAATGAAAAACTGTTTTTT. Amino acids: CASSILGTAFNEKLFF. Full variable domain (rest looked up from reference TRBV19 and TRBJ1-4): DGGITQSPKYLFRKEGQNVTLSCEQNLNHDAMYWYRQDPGQGLRLIYYSQIVNDFQKGDIAEGYSVSREKKESFPLTVTSAQKNPTAFYLCASSILGTAFNEKLFFGSGTQLSVL.

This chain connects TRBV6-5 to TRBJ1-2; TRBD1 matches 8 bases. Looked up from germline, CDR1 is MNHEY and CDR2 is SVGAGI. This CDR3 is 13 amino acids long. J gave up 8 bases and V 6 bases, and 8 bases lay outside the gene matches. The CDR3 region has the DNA TGTGCCAGCAGAATCGACAGGGGTGCGGGCTACACCTTC. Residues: CASRIDRGAGYTF.

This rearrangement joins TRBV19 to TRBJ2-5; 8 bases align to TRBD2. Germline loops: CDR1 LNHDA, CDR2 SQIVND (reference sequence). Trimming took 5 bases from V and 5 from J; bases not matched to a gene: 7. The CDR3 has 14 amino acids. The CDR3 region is CASSLGLVTETQYF. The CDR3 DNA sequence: TGTGCCAGTAGTTTGGGACTAGTCACCGAGACCCAGTACTTC.

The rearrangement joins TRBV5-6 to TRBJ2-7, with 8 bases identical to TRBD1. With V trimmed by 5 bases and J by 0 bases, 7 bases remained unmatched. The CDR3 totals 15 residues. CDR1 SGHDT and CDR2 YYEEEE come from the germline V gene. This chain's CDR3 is CASSSVGQGSYEQYF. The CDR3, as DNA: TGTGCCAGCAGTTCGGTAGGACAGGGCTCCTACGAGCAGTACTTC.

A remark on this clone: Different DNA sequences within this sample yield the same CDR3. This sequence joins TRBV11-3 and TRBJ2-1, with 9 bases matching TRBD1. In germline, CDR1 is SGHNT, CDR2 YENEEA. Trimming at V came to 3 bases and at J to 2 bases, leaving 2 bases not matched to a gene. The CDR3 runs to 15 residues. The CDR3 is CASSLGQGPYNEQFF. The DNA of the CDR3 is TGTGCCAGCAGCTTGGGACAGGGCCCCTACAATGAGCAGTTCTTC.

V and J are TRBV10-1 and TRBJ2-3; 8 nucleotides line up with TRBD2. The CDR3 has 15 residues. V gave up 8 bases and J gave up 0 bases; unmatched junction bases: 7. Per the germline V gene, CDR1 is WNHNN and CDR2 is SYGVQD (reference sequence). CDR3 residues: CASFRTSPSTDTQYF. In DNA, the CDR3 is TGCGCCAGCTTTAGGACTAGCCCCAGCACAGATACGCAGTATTTT.

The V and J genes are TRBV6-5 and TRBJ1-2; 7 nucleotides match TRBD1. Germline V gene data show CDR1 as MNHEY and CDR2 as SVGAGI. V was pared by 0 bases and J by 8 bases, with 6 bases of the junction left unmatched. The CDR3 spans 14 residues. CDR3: CASSYSTGVGGYTF. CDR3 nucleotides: TGTGCCAGCAGTTACTCTACAGGGGTTGGGGGCTACACCTTC.

The CDR3 nucleotides are TGTGCCAGCAGTGTTCGTTCGGACAGGGGAAGGCAGCCCCAGCATTTT. Translated, it gives CASSVRSDRGRQPQHF. The chain uses TRBV6-1 and TRBJ1-5, with 9 bases fitting TRBD1. The CDR3 sequence is 16 residues long. Germline V lookup: CDR1 MNHNS, CDR2 SASEGT. Unmatched junction bases numbered 11, after V lost 4 bases and J lost 7 bases.

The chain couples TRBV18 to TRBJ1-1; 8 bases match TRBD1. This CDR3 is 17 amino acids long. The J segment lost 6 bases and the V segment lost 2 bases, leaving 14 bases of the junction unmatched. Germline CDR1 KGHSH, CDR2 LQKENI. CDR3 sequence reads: CASSPSTGAVMASEAFF. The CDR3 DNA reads TGTGCCAGCTCACCATCGACAGGGGCTGTAATGGCTTCTGAAGCTTTCTTT. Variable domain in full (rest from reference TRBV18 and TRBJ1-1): NAGVMQNPRHLVRRRGQEARLRCSPMKGHSHVYWYRQLPEEGLKFMVYLQKENIIDESGMPKERFSAEFPKEGPSILRIQQVVRGDSAAYFCASSPSTGAVMASEAFFGQGTRLTVV.

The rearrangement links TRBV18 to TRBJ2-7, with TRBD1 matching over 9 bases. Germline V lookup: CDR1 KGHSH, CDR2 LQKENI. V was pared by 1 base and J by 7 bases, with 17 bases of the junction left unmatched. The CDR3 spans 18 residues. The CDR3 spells CASSPLALQGAIRREQYF. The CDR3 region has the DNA TGTGCCAGCTCACCACTAGCCTTACAGGGGGCGATAAGGCGGGAGCAGTACTTC.

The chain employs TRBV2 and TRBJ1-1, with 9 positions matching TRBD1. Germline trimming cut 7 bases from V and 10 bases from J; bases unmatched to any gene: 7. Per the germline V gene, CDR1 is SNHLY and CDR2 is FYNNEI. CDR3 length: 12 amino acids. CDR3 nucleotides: TGTGCCAGCACACGGGACAGGGAAGTAGCTTTCTTT. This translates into CASTRDREVAFF. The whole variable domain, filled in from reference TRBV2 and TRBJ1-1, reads EPEVTQTPSHQVTQMGQEVILRCVPISNHLYFYWYRQILGQKVEFLVSFYNNEISEKSEIFDDQFSVERPDGSNFTLKIRSTKLEDSAMYFCASTRDREVAFFGQGTRLTVV.

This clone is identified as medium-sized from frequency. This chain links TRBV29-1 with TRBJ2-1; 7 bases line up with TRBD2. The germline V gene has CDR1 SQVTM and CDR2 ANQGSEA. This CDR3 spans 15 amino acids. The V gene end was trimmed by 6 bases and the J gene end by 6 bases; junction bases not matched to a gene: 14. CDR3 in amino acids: CSVLGGGVAINEQFF. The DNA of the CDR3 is TGCAGCGTCCTTGGGGGAGGGGTCGCTATCAATGAGCAGTTCTTC.

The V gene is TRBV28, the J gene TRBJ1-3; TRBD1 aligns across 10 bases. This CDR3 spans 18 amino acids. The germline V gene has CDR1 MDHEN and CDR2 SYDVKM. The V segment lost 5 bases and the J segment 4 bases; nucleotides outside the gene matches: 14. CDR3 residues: CASSPPGGTGVGGNTIYF. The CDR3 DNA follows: TGTGCCAGCAGTCCCCCAGGGGGGACAGGGGTTGGGGGAAACACCATATATTTT.

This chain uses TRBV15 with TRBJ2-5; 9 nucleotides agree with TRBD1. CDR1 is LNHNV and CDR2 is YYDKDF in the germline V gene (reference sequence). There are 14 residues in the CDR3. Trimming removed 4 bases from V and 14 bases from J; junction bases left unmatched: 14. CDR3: CATSIRQGGAGIYF. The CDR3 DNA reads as TGTGCCACCAGCATAAGACAGGGGGGAGCGGGAATTTACTTC.

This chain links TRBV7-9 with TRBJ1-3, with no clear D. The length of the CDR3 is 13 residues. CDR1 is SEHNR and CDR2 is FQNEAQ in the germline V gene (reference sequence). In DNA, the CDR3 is TGTGCTTGGGCCCCGGACTCTGGAAACACCATATATTTT. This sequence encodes CAWAPDSGNTIYF.

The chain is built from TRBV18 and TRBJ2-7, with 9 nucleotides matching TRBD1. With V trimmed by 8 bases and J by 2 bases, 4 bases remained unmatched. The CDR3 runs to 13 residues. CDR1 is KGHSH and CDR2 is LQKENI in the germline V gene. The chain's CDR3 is CASDTGGPYEQYF. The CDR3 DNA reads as TGTGCCAGCGATACAGGGGGCCCCTACGAGCAGTACTTC.

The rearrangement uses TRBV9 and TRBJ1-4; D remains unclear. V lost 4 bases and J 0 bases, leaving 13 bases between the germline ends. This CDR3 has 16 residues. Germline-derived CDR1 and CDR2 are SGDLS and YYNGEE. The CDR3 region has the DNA TGTGCCAGCAGCCCCCATGCTGAGGCAACTAATGAAAAACTGTTTTTT. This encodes CASSPHAEATNEKLFF.